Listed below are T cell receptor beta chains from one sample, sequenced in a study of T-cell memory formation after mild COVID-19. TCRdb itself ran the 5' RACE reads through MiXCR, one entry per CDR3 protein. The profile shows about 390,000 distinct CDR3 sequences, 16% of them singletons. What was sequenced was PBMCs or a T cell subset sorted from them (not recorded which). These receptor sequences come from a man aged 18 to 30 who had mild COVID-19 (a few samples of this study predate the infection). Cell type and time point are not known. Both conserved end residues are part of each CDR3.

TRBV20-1 CSLSGGHYEQYF
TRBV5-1 CASRTGRGPDTQYF
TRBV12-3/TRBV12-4 CASSLAGGGGEQFF
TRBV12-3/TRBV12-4 CASSLQGEQFF
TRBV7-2 CASSLALSGGQETQYF
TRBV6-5 CASSYSTSYEAFF
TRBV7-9 CASSSLGADYEQYF
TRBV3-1 CASSQGLVNEKLFF
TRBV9 CASSVGDQETQYF
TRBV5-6 CRGEGAGNQPQHF
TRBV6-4 CASSDSTTDTQYF
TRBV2 CATSGTSGRSGEQFF
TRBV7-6 CASSLGQAGGNEKLFF
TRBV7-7 CASSLSGSDTEAFF
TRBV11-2 CASSFTRWTDTQYF
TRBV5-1 CASSPLMNTEAFF
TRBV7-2 CASSSPPGTSGGADTQYF
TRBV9 CASSVEAGGSTGQFF
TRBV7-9 CASSLGVWAADTQYF
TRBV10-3 CAISESGLETQYF
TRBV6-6 CASSPGGVRTEAFF
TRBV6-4 CASSDSGYSNQPQHF
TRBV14 CASSARVGLTVQETQYF
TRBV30 CAWSEIDEQFF
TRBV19 CASAGHNTDTQYF
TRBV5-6 CASSPSGGFSYEQYF
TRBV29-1 CSVGWGPGGGYTF
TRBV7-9 CASSSTTSGGETQYF
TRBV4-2 CASSQVGGASTDTQYF
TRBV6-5 CASSTQFGNRVRSTYNEQFF
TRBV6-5 CASSYSARVDTEAFF
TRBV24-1 CAEGGGRPETQYF
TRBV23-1 CASSQLAGETQYF
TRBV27 CASSRVGTDSTDTQYF
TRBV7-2 CASSPSGGYDEQYF
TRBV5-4 CASSLPTGVNTEAFF